One sample yielded the 19 T cell receptor beta chains listed below, sequenced in a study of T-cell memory formation after mild COVID-19. MiXCR, run by TCRdb on the 5' RACE reads, gives a single entry per CDR3 protein. Among 250,000 to 300,000 distinct CDR3 sequences, 8% to 9% were seen once, and the ten largest hold roughly 22%. Input material: PBMCs or a T cell subset sorted from them (not recorded which). Receptor source: a man aged 18 to 30 who had mild COVID-19 (a few samples of this study predate the infection). Cell type and time point are not known.

This clonotype came up many times. The chain joins TRBV10-3 to TRBJ1-3, with TRBD1 identical over 7 bases. In germline, CDR1 is ENHRY, CDR2 SYGVKD. The CDR3 consists of 17 residues. V lost 0 bases to trimming and J lost 0 bases; unmatched junction nucleotides: 5. This CDR3 reads CAISESRQGFSGNTIYF. The CDR3 nucleotides read TGTGCCATCAGTGAGTCAAGACAGGGTTTCTCTGGAAACACCATATATTTT.

This clonotype was seen more than once but under ten times. CDR3 residues: CASSRHPLAKNIQYF. DNA of the CDR3: TGCGCCAGCAGCCGTCACCCCCTAGCCAAAAACATTCAGTACTTC. This chain uses TRBV5-1 with TRBJ2-4; D unclear. V lost 4 bases and J 0 bases, leaving 11 bases between the germline ends. Per the germline V gene, CDR1 is SGHRS and CDR2 is YFSETQ. The CDR3 loop spans 15 amino acids. The whole variable domain, filled in from reference TRBV5-1 and TRBJ2-4, reads KAGVTQTPRYLIKTRGQQVTLSCSPISGHRSVSWYQQTPGQGLQFLFEYFSETQRNKGNFPGRFSGRQFSNSRSEMNVSTLELGDSALYLCASSRHPLAKNIQYFGAGTRLSVL.

This clonotype was counted ten times or more. V is TRBV12-3 or TRBV12-4 and J is TRBJ1-2; D is perhaps TRBD1 (5 bases). Trimming pared 5 bases from V and 5 bases from J, leaving 21 bases between. The CDR3 totals 16 residues. The DNA for the CDR3 is TGTGCCAGCAGTCCGAGCCCGGGACTCCTCCTATATGGCTACACCTTC. Protein product: CASSPSPGLLLYGYTF.

This clonotype turned up a few times. The chain links TRBV7-2 to TRBJ2-5; D perhaps matches TRBD1 (5 bases). The CDR3 is made up of 15 amino acids. CDR1 is SGHTA, CDR2 FQGNSA, per germline. The V end lost 1 base, the J end lost 4 bases, and 13 bases lay between the germline ends. The CDR3 DNA follows: TGTGCCAGCAGCTTAGTCGCTGGGGCCGGAGAGACCCAGTACTTC. This encodes CASSLVAGAGETQYF.

This clonotype was seen ten or more times. This rearrangement joins TRBV5-1 to TRBJ2-3; the D gene is possibly TRBD2 (6 bases). The CDR3 covers 15 residues. V was clipped by 0 bases and J by 2 bases, with 10 bases between them. Germline V lookup: CDR1 SGHRS, CDR2 YFSETQ. This CDR3 reads CASSLVAASTDTQYF. The CDR3 nucleotides read TGCGCCAGCAGCTTGGTAGCGGCTTCCACAGATACGCAGTATTTT.

This clonotype was recorded a few times. The chain uses TRBV7-3 and TRBJ2-1; TRBD2 matches at 13 bases. V trimming: 5 bases; J trimming: 6 bases; junction bases outside the gene matches: 7. CDR3 length equals 16 residues. Germline V gives CDR1 SGHTA, CDR2 FQGTGA. The CDR3 sequence is CASSPKLAGGSNEQFF. The CDR3 DNA reads TGTGCCAGCAGCCCGAAACTAGCGGGGGGGTCCAATGAGCAGTTCTTC.

The V call is TRBV20-1, the J call TRBJ2-1; D may be TRBD2 (6 bases). The CDR3 contains 16 residues. Germline V CDR1 and CDR2: DFQATT, SNEGSKA (reference sequence). CDR3 loop: CMEGKNMAEPDNEQFF. The CDR3 coding sequence is TGCATGGAGGGGAAGAATATGGCCGAACCAGACAATGAGCAGTTCTTC.

This clonotype came up a few times. The chain's CDR3 is CASSLVTDRGDTGELFF. The CDR3 DNA reads TGTGCCAGCAGCTTAGTCACGGACAGGGGGGACACCGGGGAGCTGTTTTTT. The chain couples TRBV11-2 to TRBJ2-2; 10 bases agree with TRBD1. CDR1 and CDR2 from the germline V gene are SGHAT and FQNNGV. J was trimmed by 3 bases and V by 1 base; bases with no gene match: 5. This CDR3 comprises 17 residues.

The chain recombines TRBV5-1 with TRBJ2-2, with D possibly TRBD1 on 6 matching bases. The CDR3 has 15 amino acids. The V gene lost 0 bases and the J gene lost 5 bases, with 11 bases spanning the gap. Germline assignment: CDR1 SGHRS and CDR2 YFSETQ. The CDR3 region is CASSLALQGTGELFF. The DNA for the CDR3 is TGCGCCAGCAGCTTGGCCTTACAGGGAACCGGGGAGCTGTTTTTT.

As concerns this clonotype: Given a much more abundant clone one base away, this may be a read error. The J gene is TRBJ1-1, the V gene TRBV7-2; 7 positions agree with TRBD1. CDR1 and CDR2 from the germline V gene are SGHTA and FQGNSA. This CDR3 spans 12 amino acids. The CDR3 sequence: CDSSLVTGEAFF. Written as DNA, the CDR3 is TGTGACAGCAGCTTAGTGACAGGGGAAGCTTTCTTT. The entire variable domain, with the rest obtained from reference TRBV7-2 and TRBJ1-1, is as follows: GAGVSQSPSNKVTEKGKDVELRCDPISGHTALYWYRQSLGQGLEFLIYFQGNSAPDKSGLPSDRFSAERTGGSVSTLTIQRTQQEDSAVYLCDSSLVTGEAFFGQGTRLTVV.

This clonotype was picked up many times. The J gene is TRBJ2-2, the V gene TRBV20-1, with 13 bases that match TRBD2. V shed 2 bases, J shed 5 bases, and the junction held 5 bases outside the gene matches. Germline V CDR1 and CDR2: DFQATT, SNEGSKA (reference sequence). The CDR3 runs to 16 residues. CDR3 nucleotides: TGCAGTGCTAGACTGACTAGCGGGGGGCTGACCGGGGAGCTGTTTTTT. It codes for CSARLTSGGLTGELFF.

In its sample, this clonotype was seen once. This chain uses TRBV19 with TRBJ1-1; weak D call: TRBD1 (5 bases). V lost 5 bases, J lost 10 bases, and 20 bases lay in between. Germline V gene sequence: CDR1 LNHDA, CDR2 SQIVND (reference sequence). The CDR3 has 14 amino acids. In nucleotides, the CDR3 is TGTGCCAGTAGTGGGGACGGATCCCCCTCAGCAGCTTTCTTT. The encoded protein is CASSGDGSPSAAFF.

The chain is built from TRBV11-2 and TRBJ1-1; no clear D. Trimming took off 0 bases at V and 8 bases at J, with 10 bases between the two ends. Germline CDR1 reads SGHAT; CDR2 reads FQNNGV. The CDR3 totals 13 residues. The chain's CDR3 is CASSLDRGLEAFF. The CDR3 bases are TGTGCCAGCAGCTTAGACAGAGGGTTGGAAGCTTTCTTT.

In its sample, this clonotype was seen a few times. The chain has TRBV29-1 and TRBJ1-1; 8 bases fit TRBD1. With V trimmed by 7 bases and J by 0 bases, 10 bases remained unmatched. Germline CDR1 is SQVTM and CDR2 is ANQGSEA. The CDR3 sequence is 15 residues long. CDR3 nucleotide sequence: TGCAGCGGGGCAGGGGGCTGGGGGATGAACACTGAAGCTTTCTTT. This encodes CSGAGGWGMNTEAFF.

This clonotype occurred a few times. The chain employs TRBV7-2 and TRBJ1-6; possible D gene TRBD1, 6 bases. This CDR3 has 18 residues. In germline, CDR1 is SGHTA, CDR2 FQGNSA. The V and J ends lost 2 bases and 2 bases respectively, with 16 bases between them. In DNA form, the CDR3 reads TGTGCCAGCAGCTTAATGGGGGCTCTTCGGACCTATAATTCACCCCTCCACTTT. Translating gives CASSLMGALRTYNSPLHF.

The chain employs TRBV4-1 and TRBJ1-1; D unresolved. V lost 1 base and J lost 0, with 9 bases in between. The V gene's germline CDR1 is MGHRA and CDR2 YSYEKL. The CDR3 runs to 15 residues. The CDR3 coding sequence is TGCGCCAGCAGCCAAGTGCACCAGATGAACACTGAAGCTTTCTTT. This translates into CASSQVHQMNTEAFF.

The gene calls are TRBV4-3 and TRBJ2-3; D tentatively fits TRBD1 or TRBD2 (5 bases each). This CDR3 comprises 17 residues. V dropped 0 bases and J dropped 0 bases, with 13 bases sitting between them. Germline CDR1 LGHNA, CDR2 YSLEER. The DNA of the CDR3 is TGCGCCAGCAGCCAAGATCCCACGGGACGGAGCACAGATACGCAGTATTTT. It translates to CASSQDPTGRSTDTQYF.

This clonotype was counted between two and nine times. The chain combines TRBV5-1 with TRBJ2-2, with no clear D. Germline V gives CDR1 SGHRS, CDR2 YFSETQ. The V end was cut by 1 base, the J end by 3 bases, with 4 bases between. The CDR3 is 13 amino acids. The CDR3 here is CASSLSDTGELFF. CDR3 nucleotide sequence: TGCGCCAGCAGCTTGTCCGACACCGGGGAGCTGTTTTTT.

The rearrangement links TRBV29-1 to TRBJ1-1, with TRBD1 identical over 10 bases. This CDR3 has 17 amino acids. The ends lost 4 bases at V and 3 bases at J; junction bases unmatched: 14. Germline V gene sequence: CDR1 SQVTM, CDR2 ANQGSEA. The CDR3 here is CSVAALGTGVRYTEAFF. The CDR3 region has the DNA TGCAGCGTTGCAGCCTTGGGGACAGGGGTACGATACACTGAAGCTTTCTTT.